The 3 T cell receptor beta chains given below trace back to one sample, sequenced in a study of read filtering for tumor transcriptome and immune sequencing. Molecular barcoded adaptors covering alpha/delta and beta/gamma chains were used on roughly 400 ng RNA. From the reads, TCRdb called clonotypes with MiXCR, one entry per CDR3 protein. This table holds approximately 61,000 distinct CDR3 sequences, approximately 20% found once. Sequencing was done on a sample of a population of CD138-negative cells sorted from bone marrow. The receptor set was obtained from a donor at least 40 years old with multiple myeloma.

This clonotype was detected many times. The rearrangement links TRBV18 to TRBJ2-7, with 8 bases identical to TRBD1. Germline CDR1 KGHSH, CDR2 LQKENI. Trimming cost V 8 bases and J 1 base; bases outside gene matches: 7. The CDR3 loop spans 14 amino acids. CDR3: CASSPGQGSYEQYF. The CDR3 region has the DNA TGTGCCAGCAGCCCCGGACAGGGTTCCTACGAGCAGTACTTC.

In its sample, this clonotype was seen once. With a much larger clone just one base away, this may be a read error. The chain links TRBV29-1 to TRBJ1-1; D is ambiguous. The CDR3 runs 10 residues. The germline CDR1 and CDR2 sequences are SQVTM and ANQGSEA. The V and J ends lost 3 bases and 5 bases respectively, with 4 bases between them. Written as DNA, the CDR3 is TGCAGCGTTGAGGAAACTGAAGCTTTCTTT. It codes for CSVEETEAFF.

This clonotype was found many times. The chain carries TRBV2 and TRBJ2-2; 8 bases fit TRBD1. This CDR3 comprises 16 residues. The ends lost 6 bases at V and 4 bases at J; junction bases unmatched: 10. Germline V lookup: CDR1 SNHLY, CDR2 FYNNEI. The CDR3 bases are TGTGCCAGCAGAGGCAGGGGGCCGTCGGGCACCGGGGAGCTGTTTTTT. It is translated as CASRGRGPSGTGELFF.